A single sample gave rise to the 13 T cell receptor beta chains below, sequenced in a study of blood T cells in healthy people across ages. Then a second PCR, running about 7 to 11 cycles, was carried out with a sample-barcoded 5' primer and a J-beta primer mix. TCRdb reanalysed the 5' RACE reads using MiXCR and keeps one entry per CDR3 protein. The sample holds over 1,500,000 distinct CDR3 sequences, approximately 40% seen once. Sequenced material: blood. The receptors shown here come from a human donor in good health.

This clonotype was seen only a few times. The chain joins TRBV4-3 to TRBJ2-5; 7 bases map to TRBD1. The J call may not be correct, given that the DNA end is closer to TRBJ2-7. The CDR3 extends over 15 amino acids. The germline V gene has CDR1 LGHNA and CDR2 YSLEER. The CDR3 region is CASSQTGEPGYEQYF. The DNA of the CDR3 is TGCGCCAGCAGCCAAACAGGGGAACCAGGGTACGAGCAGTACTTC.

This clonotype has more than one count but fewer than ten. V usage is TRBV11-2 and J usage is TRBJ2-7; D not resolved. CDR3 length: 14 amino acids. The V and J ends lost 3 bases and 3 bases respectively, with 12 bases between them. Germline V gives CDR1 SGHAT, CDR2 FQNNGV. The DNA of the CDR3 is TGTGCCAGCAGCTTCATAGGCCCCGACTACGAGCAGTACTTC. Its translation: CASSFIGPDYEQYF.

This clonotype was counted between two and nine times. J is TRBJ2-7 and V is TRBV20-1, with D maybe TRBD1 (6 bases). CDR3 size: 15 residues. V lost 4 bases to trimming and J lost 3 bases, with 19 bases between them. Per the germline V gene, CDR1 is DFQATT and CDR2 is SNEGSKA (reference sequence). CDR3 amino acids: CSATENRVMGYEQYF. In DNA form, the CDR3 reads TGCAGTGCTACAGAGAACAGGGTGATGGGCTACGAGCAGTACTTC.

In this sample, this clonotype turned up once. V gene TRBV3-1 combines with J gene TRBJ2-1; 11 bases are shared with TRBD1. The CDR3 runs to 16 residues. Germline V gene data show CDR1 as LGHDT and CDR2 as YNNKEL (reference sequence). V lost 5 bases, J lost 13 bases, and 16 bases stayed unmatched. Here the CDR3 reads CASSGDHRDRGLTQFF. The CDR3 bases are TGTGCCAGCAGCGGAGACCACCGGGACAGGGGGTTGACCCAGTTCTTC.

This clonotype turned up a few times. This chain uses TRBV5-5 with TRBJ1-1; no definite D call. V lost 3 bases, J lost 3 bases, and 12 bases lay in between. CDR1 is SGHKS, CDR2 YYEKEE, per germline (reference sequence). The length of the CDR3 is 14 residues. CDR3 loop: CASSWTLWDTEAFF. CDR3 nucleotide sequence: TGTGCCAGCAGCTGGACCCTCTGGGACACTGAAGCTTTCTTT. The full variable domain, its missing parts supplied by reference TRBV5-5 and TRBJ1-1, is DAGVTQSPTHLIKTRGQQVTLRCSPISGHKSVSWYQQVLGQGPQFIFQYYEKEERGRGNFPDRFSARQFPNYSSELNVNALLLGDSALYLCASSWTLWDTEAFFGQGTRLTVV.

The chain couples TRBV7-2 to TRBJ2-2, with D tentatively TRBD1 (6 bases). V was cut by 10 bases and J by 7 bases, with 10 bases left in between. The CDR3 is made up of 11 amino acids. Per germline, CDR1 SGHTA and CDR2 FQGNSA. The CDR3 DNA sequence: TGTGCCATCCAGGGGTTCGGGGAGCTGTTTTTT. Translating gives CAIQGFGELFF. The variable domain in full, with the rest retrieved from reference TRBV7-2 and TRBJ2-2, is GAGVSQSPSNKVTEKGKDVELRCDPISGHTALYWYRQSLGQGLEFLIYFQGNSAPDKSGLPSDRFSAERTGGSVSTLTIQRTQQEDSAVYLCAIQGFGELFFGEGSRLTVL.

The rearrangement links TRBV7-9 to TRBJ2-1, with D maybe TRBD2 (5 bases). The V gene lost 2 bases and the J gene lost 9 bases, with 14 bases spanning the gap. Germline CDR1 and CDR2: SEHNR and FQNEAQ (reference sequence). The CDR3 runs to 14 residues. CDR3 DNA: TGTGCCAGCAGCTTAATCGCTAGCTCAAGTGAGCAGTTCTTC. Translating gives CASSLIASSSEQFF.

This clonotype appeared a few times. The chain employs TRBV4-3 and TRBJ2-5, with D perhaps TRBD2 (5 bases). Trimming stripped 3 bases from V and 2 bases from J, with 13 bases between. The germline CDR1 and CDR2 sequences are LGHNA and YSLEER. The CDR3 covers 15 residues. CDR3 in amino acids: CASSHQSGMQETQYF. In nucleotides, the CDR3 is TGCGCCAGCAGCCATCAATCGGGGATGCAAGAGACCCAGTACTTC.

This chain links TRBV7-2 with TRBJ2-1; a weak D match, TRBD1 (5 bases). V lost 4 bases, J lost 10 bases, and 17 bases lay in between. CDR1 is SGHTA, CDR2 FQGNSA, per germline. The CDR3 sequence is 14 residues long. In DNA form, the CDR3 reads TGTGCCAGCAGCTCCAGCTCCGACAGACCCGAGCAGTTCTTC. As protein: CASSSSSDRPEQFF.

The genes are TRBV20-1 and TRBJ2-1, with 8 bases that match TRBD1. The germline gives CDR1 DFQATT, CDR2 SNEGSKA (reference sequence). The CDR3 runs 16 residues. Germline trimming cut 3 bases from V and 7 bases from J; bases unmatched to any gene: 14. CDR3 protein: CSASDIGTGVRNEQFF. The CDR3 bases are TGCAGTGCTAGCGATATCGGGACAGGCGTTCGGAATGAGCAGTTCTTC.

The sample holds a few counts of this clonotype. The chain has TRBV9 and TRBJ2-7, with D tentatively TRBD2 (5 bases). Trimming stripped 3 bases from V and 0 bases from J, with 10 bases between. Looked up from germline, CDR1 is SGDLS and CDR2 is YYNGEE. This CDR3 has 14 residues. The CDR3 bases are TGTGCCAGCAGCGCGGACTGGAGCTCCTACGAGCAGTACTTC. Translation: CASSADWSSYEQYF.

The CDR3 loop is CASSPYVSGANVLTF. The DNA for the CDR3 is TGTGCCAGCAGCCCATACGTCTCTGGGGCCAACGTCCTGACTTTC. The rearrangement links TRBV9 to TRBJ2-6; no clear D gene. The CDR3 is 15 amino acids. Germline V CDR1 and CDR2: SGDLS, YYNGEE. With 4 bases removed from V and 0 bases from J, the gap between germline ends came to 8 bases.

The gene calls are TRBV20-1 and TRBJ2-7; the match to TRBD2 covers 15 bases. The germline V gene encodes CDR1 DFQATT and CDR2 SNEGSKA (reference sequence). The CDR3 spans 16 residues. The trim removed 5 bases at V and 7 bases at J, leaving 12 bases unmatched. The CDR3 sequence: CSARNPGLAGGEEQYF. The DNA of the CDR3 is TGCAGTGCTCGAAACCCGGGACTAGCGGGAGGAGAGGAGCAGTACTTC.